A single sample gave rise to the 18 T cell receptor beta chains below, sequenced in a study of blood T cell repertoires in COVID-19. Using immunoSEQ multiplex PCR, the repertoire was profiled, and TCRdb retains in-frame clones only, with some absent. The repertoire consists of fewer than 250,000 clones, with 86% occurring once and the leading ten covering 5.5% to 6%. The specimen was peripheral blood. The receptors stem from a woman over 75 with COVID-19, enrolled during active disease.

V and J are TRBV18 and TRBJ2-7, with 7 bases aligning to TRBD2. Trimming at V came to 5 bases and at J to 0 bases, leaving 7 bases not matched to a gene. Germline loops: CDR1 KGHSH, CDR2 LQKENI. This CDR3 comprises 15 residues. This CDR3 is CASSTTTGGSYEQYF. The CDR3, as DNA: TGTGCCAGCTCAACAACCACGGGGGGCTCCTACGAGCAGTACTTC.

This chain uses TRBV27 with TRBJ1-2; no clear D. V lost 2 bases and J lost 0, with 10 bases in between. The germline gives CDR1 MNHEY, CDR2 SMNVEV (reference sequence). This CDR3 comprises 15 residues. CDR3 in DNA: TGTGCCAGCAGTTTAGGGTCAGGTCCTAACTATGGCTACACCTTC. Protein sequence: CASSLGSGPNYGYTF.

V usage is TRBV7-2 and J usage is TRBJ2-7; D is undetermined. Germline V gene lookup returns CDR1 SGHTA and CDR2 FQGNSA. The length of the CDR3 is 13 residues. Trimming removed 4 bases at V and 4 bases at J, with 11 bases between. The CDR3 sequence: CASSSFDTYEQYF. In DNA, the CDR3 is TGTGCCAGCAGCTCGTTCGACACGTACGAGCAGTACTTC.

The chain uses TRBV7-9 and TRBJ2-3, with no clear D. Germline-derived CDR1 and CDR2 are SEHNR and FQNEAQ (reference sequence). Trimming shortened V by 6 bases and J by 1 base, and 11 bases separated the two germline ends. This CDR3 has 14 residues. The CDR3 sequence: CASSRVDRTDTQYF. The CDR3 DNA reads as TGTGCCAGCAGTCGAGTAGATCGCACAGATACGCAGTATTTT.

The chain couples TRBV19 to TRBJ1-6, with 8 bases identical to TRBD1. V lost 7 bases to trimming and J lost 8 bases; unmatched junction nucleotides: 10. There are 15 residues in the CDR3. CDR1 and CDR2 (germline): LNHDA, SQIVND (reference sequence). The CDR3 DNA reads as TGTGCCAGTACCCAACAGGGGGTGGGTGATTCACCCCTCCACTTT. This sequence encodes CASTQQGVGDSPLHF.

This sequence joins TRBV2 and TRBJ2-3; TRBD1 agrees at 9 bases. Germline-derived CDR1 and CDR2 are SNHLY and FYNNEI. Unmatched junction bases numbered 2, after V lost 6 bases and J lost 4 bases. The CDR3 spans 13 residues. The CDR3 sequence is CASRGTGSDTQYF. The CDR3 coding sequence is TGTGCCAGCAGAGGGACAGGGTCAGATACGCAGTATTTT.

The rearrangement uses TRBV10-3 and TRBJ1-1; TRBD1 agrees at 7 bases. The V segment lost 9 bases and the J segment 1 base; nucleotides outside the gene matches: 8. Germline-derived CDR1 and CDR2 are ENHRY and SYGVKD. The CDR3 totals 14 residues. CDR3: CAIRQSGGNTEAFF. In nucleotides, the CDR3 is TGTGCCATACGACAGTCAGGGGGGAACACTGAAGCTTTCTTT.

V and J are TRBV28 and TRBJ1-1; D is possibly TRBD1 (6 bases). The CDR3 length is 14 residues. Deletions cut 4 bases from V and 5 bases from J, with 14 bases between. Germline values: CDR1 MDHEN, CDR2 SYDVKM. CDR3: CASSSAGEVTEAFF. The DNA for the CDR3 is TGTGCCAGCAGTTCGGCAGGGGAAGTGACTGAAGCTTTCTTT.

The rearrangement links TRBV7-2 to TRBJ2-2; D call uncertain. Looked up from germline, CDR1 is SGHTA and CDR2 is FQGNSA. The CDR3 is made up of 15 amino acids. The V and J ends lost 2 bases and 1 base respectively, with 8 bases between them. CDR3 DNA sequence: TGTGCCAGCAGCTTAACCCGACAGAACACCGGGGAGCTGTTTTTT. Translating gives CASSLTRQNTGELFF.

The chain couples TRBV5-4 to TRBJ2-1; 8 nucleotides match TRBD2. In germline, CDR1 is SGHNT, CDR2 YYREEE (reference sequence). This CDR3 region has 16 residues. Trimming at V came to 1 base and at J to 2 bases, leaving 5 bases not matched to a gene. The CDR3 loop reads CASSLSGGSTYNEQFF. CDR3 sequence (DNA): TGTGCCAGCAGCTTGAGCGGGGGAAGTACCTACAATGAGCAGTTCTTC.

V and J are TRBV6-6 and TRBJ1-1; D gene ambiguous. CDR3 length equals 14 residues. The germline V and J ends were trimmed by 2 bases and 4 bases, with 11 bases remaining between them. Germline CDR1 reads MNHNY; CDR2 reads SVGAGI (reference sequence). The CDR3 DNA is TGTGCCAGCAGTTACCCGGGAGATGGCACTGAAGCTTTCTTT. It encodes CASSYPGDGTEAFF.

V gene TRBV3-1 (or the pseudogene TRBV3-2) combines with J gene TRBJ1-3; TRBD1 matches 7 bases. The junction had 9 bases not matched to a gene; V was cut back by 4 bases and J by 0 bases. The CDR3 is 17 amino acids. Germline V gene data show CDR1 as LGHDT and CDR2 as YNNKEL (reference sequence). CDR3 coding DNA: TGTGCCAGCAGCCGCCGGACAGGCGCCATCTCTGGAAACACCATATATTTT. Translated, it gives CASSRRTGAISGNTIYF.

The chain employs TRBV6-5 and TRBJ1-1; possible D gene TRBD1, 5 bases. The ends were cut back, 4 bases at V and 4 bases at J, with 13 bases in the middle. This CDR3 has 14 residues. Per germline, CDR1 MNHEY and CDR2 SVGAGI. The CDR3 is CASSWGAGGTEAFF. The CDR3 nucleotides are TGTGCCAGCAGTTGGGGTGCGGGGGGCACTGAAGCTTTCTTT.

The chain links TRBV9 to TRBJ1-2; weak D call: TRBD1 (5 bases). The CDR3 contains 14 residues. Trimming cost V 4 bases and J 4 bases, with 14 bases left between them. CDR1 is SGDLS and CDR2 is YYNGEE in the germline V gene. CDR3 bases: TGTGCCAGCAGCCCTAACCCGCAGGGCTATGGCTACACCTTC. Its protein product is CASSPNPQGYGYTF. The full variable domain, in which reference TRBV9 and TRBJ1-2 provide the parts outside the CDR3, is DSGVTQTPKHLITATGQRVTLRCSPRSGDLSVYWYQQSLDQGLQFLIQYYNGEERAKGNILERFSAQQFPDLHSELNLSSLELGDSALYFCASSPNPQGYGYTFGSGTRLTVV.

A remark on this clone: Other DNA sequences in the sample encode the same CDR3. V usage is TRBV28 and J usage is TRBJ2-7; D is ambiguous. Trimming cost V 2 bases and J 4 bases, with 3 bases left between them. The germline CDR1 and CDR2 sequences are MDHEN and SYDVKM. This CDR3 region has 11 residues. CDR3 sequence (DNA): TGTGCCAGCAGTTTACAGTACGAGCAGTACTTC. Translation gives CASSLQYEQYF.

This chain joins TRBV6-5 and TRBJ1-1; TRBD1 might be the D (6 bases). The length of the CDR3 is 15 residues. Germline-derived CDR1 and CDR2 are MNHEY and SVGAGI. V was pared by 6 bases and J by 8 bases, with 22 bases between. As DNA, the CDR3 is TGTGCCAGCAGACCAATGAACAGGGAGGGTCCCGAAGCTTTCTTT. Its protein product is CASRPMNREGPEAFF.

This rearrangement joins TRBV19 to TRBJ2-1; 9 positions agree with TRBD1. V shed 6 bases, J shed 3 bases, and the junction held 6 bases outside the gene matches. Germline V gene data show CDR1 as LNHDA and CDR2 as SQIVND (reference sequence). The CDR3 is 15 amino acids. The CDR3 protein is CASSPGQGGYNEQFF. CDR3 nucleotides: TGTGCCAGTAGCCCGGGACAGGGAGGCTACAATGAGCAGTTCTTC. The whole variable domain, remainder taken from reference TRBV19 and TRBJ2-1, is DGGITQSPKYLFRKEGQNVTLSCEQNLNHDAMYWYRQDPGQGLRLIYYSQIVNDFQKGDIAEGYSVSREKKESFPLTVTSAQKNPTAFYLCASSPGQGGYNEQFFGPGTRLTVL.

V and J are TRBV5-4 and TRBJ1-2; 9 nucleotides align to TRBD1. Germline trimming cut 0 bases from V and 8 bases from J; bases unmatched to any gene: 2. The length of the CDR3 is 13 residues. The germline CDR1 and CDR2 sequences are SGHNT and YYREEE (reference sequence). The CDR3: CASSLDRGRGYTF. The CDR3 DNA sequence: TGTGCCAGCAGCTTGGACAGGGGGCGCGGCTACACCTTC.